Below are 21 T cell receptor beta chains sequenced from a single sample in a study of T-cell reconstitution after alpha-beta-depleted transplantation in children. Unique molecular identifiers featured in how the TCRbeta library was prepared. TCRdb re-called the PCR reads with MiXCR, one entry per CDR3 protein. The table has 65,000 to 90,000 distinct CDR3 sequences, 11% seen once. This sample comprised PBMCs, obtained before TCRalphabeta/CD19-depleted stem cell transplant. These receptors were taken from a boy under 18 with acute myeloid leukemia, due to receive a stem cell transplant.

This clonotype has ten or more counts. Mismatch with germline at one junction end may stem from a read error. The genes are TRBV28 and TRBJ2-1, with 8 positions matching TRBD1. The CDR3 consists of 14 residues. In germline, CDR1 is MDHEN, CDR2 SYDVKM. The DNA of the CDR3 is TGTGCCAGCAGTTTAGTTCAGGGGGCAGTGGACCGGCTCTTC. Its translation: CASSLVQGAVDRLF.

This clonotype appeared many times. This chain joins TRBV18 and TRBJ2-7; tentative D call: TRBD2 (5 bases). Germline CDR1 KGHSH, CDR2 LQKENI. With 4 bases removed from V and 3 bases from J, the gap between germline ends came to 13 bases. The CDR3 consists of 14 residues. As DNA, the CDR3 is TGTGCCAGCTCACTAGCTAGCAGAGACTACGAGCAGTACTTC. It yields the protein CASSLASRDYEQYF.

This clonotype was observed many times. The gene calls are TRBV20-1 and TRBJ2-5; 7 bases are shared with TRBD1. V lost 3 bases, J lost 1 base, and 8 bases stayed unmatched. CDR3 length: 15 amino acids. CDR1 is DFQATT, CDR2 SNEGSKA, per germline (reference sequence). The CDR3 DNA follows: TGCAGTGCTAGCGGTATGAAGGGGGCCCAAGAGACCCAGTACTTC. Residues: CSASGMKGAQETQYF.

As for this clonotype: A much larger clone lies a single base off, so this may be a read error. This likely comes from a read error, as the CDR3 has no conserved phenylalanine or tryptophan at its end. V and J are TRBV5-6 and TRBJ2-7, with 9 bases fitting TRBD2. The V and J ends lost 5 bases and 0 bases, in that order; junction bases with no gene match: 3. This CDR3 contains 14 residues. Per germline, CDR1 SGHDT and CDR2 YYEEEE. DNA of the CDR3: TGTGCCAGCAGTGGGACTAGCTACTCCTACGAGCAGTACTCC. Its translation: CASSGTSYSYEQYS.

CDR3: CASRPQGGYGYTF. In DNA, the CDR3 is TGTGCCAGCAGACCTCAGGGAGGCTATGGCTACACCTTC. The chain joins TRBV28 to TRBJ1-2, with D possibly TRBD1 on 5 matching bases. V was pared by 6 bases and J by 4 bases, with 12 bases between. The germline V gene encodes CDR1 MDHEN and CDR2 SYDVKM. The CDR3 length is 13 residues.

This clonotype has ten or more counts. This rearrangement joins TRBV19 to TRBJ1-5, with D perhaps matching TRBD1 (5 bases). The length of the CDR3 is 14 residues. Germline CDR1 reads LNHDA; CDR2 reads SQIVND (reference sequence). Trimming took off 7 bases at V and 5 bases at J, with 15 bases between the two ends. DNA for the CDR3: TGTGCCAGTACCGGGCAGGGTCGGGATCAGCCCCAGCATTTT. Its translation: CASTGQGRDQPQHF.

This clonotype appeared many times. The chain links TRBV7-9 to TRBJ1-2; D is perhaps TRBD1 (6 bases). CDR1 is SEHNR, CDR2 FQNEAQ, per germline (reference sequence). The CDR3 is 13 residues long. Trimming left V 4 bases short and J 4 bases short, with 10 bases between. The CDR3 coding sequence is TGTGCCAGCAGCTCGCAGGGGTCCTATGGCTACACCTTC. Translating it yields CASSSQGSYGYTF.

This clonotype was recorded at least ten times. Written as DNA, the CDR3 is TGTGCCAGCAGCTACGGGGACCCCTACGAGCAGTACTTC. Protein product: CASSYGDPYEQYF. This rearrangement joins TRBV7-2 to TRBJ2-7; D tentatively reads TRBD1 or TRBD2 (5 bases each). Germline-derived CDR1 and CDR2 are SGHTA and FQGNSA. The CDR3 is 13 residues long. Trimming cost V 4 bases and J 2 bases, with 9 bases left between them.

The chain joins TRBV4-1 to TRBJ2-5; 7 bases are a match to TRBD2. This CDR3 region has 17 residues. Trimming at V came to 4 bases and at J to 2 bases, leaving 13 bases not matched to a gene. Looked up from germline, CDR1 is MGHRA and CDR2 is YSYEKL. The CDR3 loop is CASSRTEGSGAQETQYF. The DNA for the CDR3 is TGCGCCAGCAGCCGTACTGAGGGGAGCGGGGCTCAAGAGACCCAGTACTTC.

This clonotype was counted many times. The chain carries TRBV29-1 and TRBJ2-1, with 7 positions matching TRBD1. There are 16 residues in the CDR3. V dropped 6 bases and J dropped 4; count of bases not matched to a gene: 15. Germline V lookup: CDR1 SQVTM, CDR2 ANQGSEA. CDR3 DNA: TGCAGCGTCCCTAACACAAGGACAGGAGCTTACAATGAGCAGTTCTTC. Encoded protein: CSVPNTRTGAYNEQFF.

At least ten counts were recorded for this clonotype. The chain is built from TRBV4-1 and TRBJ2-3; possibly TRBD2 for D (5 bases). The CDR3 totals 15 residues. The germline V and J ends were trimmed by 2 bases and 6 bases, with 15 bases remaining between them. The V gene's germline CDR1 is MGHRA and CDR2 YSYEKL. The CDR3 here is CASSQFGRADDTQYF. The CDR3 nucleotides are TGCGCCAGCAGCCAATTTGGGCGGGCCGATGATACGCAGTATTTT.

This clonotype was observed at least ten times. The chain carries TRBV5-6 and TRBJ1-2, with a weak D call TRBD1 (5 bases). CDR3 length: 15 residues. Trimming removed 1 base at V and 3 bases at J, with 13 bases between. Germline V gene lookup returns CDR1 SGHDT and CDR2 YYEEEE. The CDR3 sequence: CASSLISGKDYGYTF. The CDR3 DNA reads as TGTGCCAGCAGCTTGATTTCAGGGAAGGACTATGGCTACACCTTC.

At least ten counts were recorded for this clonotype. As DNA, the CDR3 is TGCAGTGCTAGCGGCAAAAACATTCAGTACTTC. This translates into CSASGKNIQYF. J is TRBJ2-4 and V is TRBV20-1; D remains unclear. This CDR3 has 11 residues. Germline V gene lookup returns CDR1 DFQATT and CDR2 SNEGSKA (reference sequence). Between the trimmed V and J ends, which lost 3 bases and 3 bases, there was a span of 3 bases.

This clonotype was seen more than once but under ten times. The chain has TRBV9 and TRBJ2-1, with 8 nucleotides matching TRBD2. The V and J ends lost 5 bases and 9 bases, in that order; junction bases with no gene match: 16. Germline V gene lookup returns CDR1 SGDLS and CDR2 YYNGEE. The CDR3 loop spans 16 amino acids. The CDR3 sequence: CASSGTGTRVDGEQFF. For the CDR3, the DNA is TGTGCCAGCAGTGGAACCGGGACTAGAGTTGACGGTGAGCAGTTCTTC.

This clonotype has at least ten counts. The CDR3 DNA reads TGTGCCAGCAGCGGAGCACTAGCGGGGTACAATGAGCAGTTCTTC. This sequence encodes CASSGALAGYNEQFF. The chain has TRBV7-8 and TRBJ2-1; 10 nucleotides agree with TRBD2. Germline trimming cut 5 bases from V and 4 bases from J; bases unmatched to any gene: 5. CDR3 length: 15 amino acids. Looked up from germline, CDR1 is SGHVS and CDR2 is FQNEAQ.

This clonotype was seen repeatedly, ten times or more. The J gene is TRBJ2-1, the V gene TRBV4-2; 10 bases match TRBD2. The CDR3 consists of 18 residues. Germline CDR1 is LGHNA and CDR2 is YNFKEQ. Germline trimming cut 0 bases from V and 4 bases from J; bases unmatched to any gene: 9. CDR3 nucleotides: TGTGCCAGCAGCCAAGAACCCTCGGGAGCGGGAGGGTACAATGAGCAGTTCTTC. This sequence encodes CASSQEPSGAGGYNEQFF.

This clonotype was counted at least ten times. This chain links TRBV12-3 or TRBV12-4 with TRBJ1-1, with TRBD1 as a possible D gene (6 bases). Trimming took off 4 bases at V and 6 bases at J, with 24 bases between the two ends. The CDR3 sequence is 17 residues long. The CDR3 nucleotides read TGTGCCAGCAGTTCCCCACTACAGGGAAGGCTGAAACCTGAAGCTTTCTTT. Its protein is CASSSPLQGRLKPEAFF.

At least ten counts were recorded for this clonotype. The chain is built from TRBV12-3 or TRBV12-4 and TRBJ2-5; the D gene is possibly TRBD2 (6 bases). V was pared by 3 bases and J by 3 bases, with 20 bases between. CDR3 length equals 17 residues. The CDR3 sequence: CASSFWEWRDPKETQYF. The CDR3 DNA sequence: TGTGCCAGCAGTTTTTGGGAATGGCGGGACCCAAAAGAGACCCAGTACTTC.

The table lists this clonotype with many counts. The V and J genes are TRBV11-1 and TRBJ1-2; D gene ambiguous. Germline V CDR1 and CDR2: SGHAT, FQDESV (reference sequence). Deletions cut 3 bases from V and 7 bases from J, with 15 bases between. The CDR3 is 14 amino acids. The CDR3 bases are TGTGCCAGCAGCTTCAGTCCGTCGGTGGGTGGCTACACCTTC. This translates into CASSFSPSVGGYTF. Looking up the rest from reference TRBV11-1 and TRBJ1-2 gives the full variable domain: EAEVAQSPRYKITEKSQAVAFWCDPISGHATLYWYRQILGQGPELLVQFQDESVVDDSQLPKDRFSAERLKGVDSTLKIQPAELGDSAMYLCASSFSPSVGGYTFGSGTRLTVV.

This rearrangement joins TRBV9 to TRBJ2-1; 7 nucleotides agree with TRBD2. In germline, CDR1 is SGDLS, CDR2 YYNGEE. Losses at the gene ends were 5 bases for V and 2 bases for J; bases not matched to a gene: 13. The CDR3 has 17 amino acids. In nucleotides, the CDR3 is TGTGCCAGCAGTAAGAATTGGGGGGGACTCGCCTACAATGAGCAGTTCTTC. Its translation: CASSKNWGGLAYNEQFF.

The gene calls are TRBV4-3 and TRBJ1-1, with a tentative D call TRBD1 (5 bases). Germline CDR1 is LGHNA and CDR2 is YSLEER. Trimming removed 0 bases at V and 6 bases at J, with 14 bases between. The CDR3 spans 15 residues. The CDR3 nucleotides read TGCGCCAGCAGCCAAGACTTGGGGGAGGTATCTGAAGCTTTCTTT. As protein: CASSQDLGEVSEAFF.